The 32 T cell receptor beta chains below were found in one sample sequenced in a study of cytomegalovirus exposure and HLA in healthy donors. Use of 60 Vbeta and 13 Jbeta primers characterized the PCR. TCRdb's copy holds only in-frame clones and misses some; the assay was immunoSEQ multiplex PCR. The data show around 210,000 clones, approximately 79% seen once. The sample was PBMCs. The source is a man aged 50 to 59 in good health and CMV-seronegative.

CDR3 sequence (DNA): TGTGCCAGCAGGCCCTTAGCGGGGGATTACGTCGGGCAGTACTTC. Its protein is CASRPLAGDYVGQYF. The chain is built from TRBV6-5 and TRBJ2-7; TRBD2 agrees at 9 bases. V shed 6 bases and J 9 bases; nucleotides not matched to a gene: 15. This CDR3 contains 15 residues. From germline, CDR1 is MNHEY and CDR2 SVGAGI.

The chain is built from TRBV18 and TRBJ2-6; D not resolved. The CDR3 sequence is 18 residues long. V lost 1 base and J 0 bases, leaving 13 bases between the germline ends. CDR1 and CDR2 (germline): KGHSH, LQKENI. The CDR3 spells CASSPLPAQSSGANVLTF. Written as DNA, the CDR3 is TGTGCCAGCTCACCACTACCAGCACAGAGCTCTGGGGCCAACGTCCTGACTTTC. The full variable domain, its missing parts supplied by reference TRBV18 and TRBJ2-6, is NAGVMQNPRHLVRRRGQEARLRCSPMKGHSHVYWYRQLPEEGLKFMVYLQKENIIDESGMPKERFSAEFPKEGPSILRIQQVVRGDSAAYFCASSPLPAQSSGANVLTFGAGSRLTVL.

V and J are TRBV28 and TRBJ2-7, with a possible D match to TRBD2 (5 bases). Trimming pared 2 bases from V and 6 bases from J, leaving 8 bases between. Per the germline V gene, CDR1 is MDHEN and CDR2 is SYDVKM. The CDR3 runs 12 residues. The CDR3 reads CASSLIGGEQYF. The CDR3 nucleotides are TGTGCCAGCAGTTTAATAGGAGGCGAGCAGTACTTC.

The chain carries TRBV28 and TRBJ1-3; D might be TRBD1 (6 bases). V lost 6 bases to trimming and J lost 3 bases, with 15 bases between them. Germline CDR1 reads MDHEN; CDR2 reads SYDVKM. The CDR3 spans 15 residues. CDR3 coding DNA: TGTGCCAGCAGCCCAAGAGGGGGTGGTGGAAACACCATATATTTT. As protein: CASSPRGGGGNTIYF.

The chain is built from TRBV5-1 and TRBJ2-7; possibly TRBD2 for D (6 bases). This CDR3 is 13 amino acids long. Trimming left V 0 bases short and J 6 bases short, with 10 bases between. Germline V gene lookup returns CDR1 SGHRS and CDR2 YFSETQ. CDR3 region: CASSLVVEGEQYF. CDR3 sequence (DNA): TGCGCCAGCAGCTTGGTGGTGGAGGGCGAGCAGTACTTC.

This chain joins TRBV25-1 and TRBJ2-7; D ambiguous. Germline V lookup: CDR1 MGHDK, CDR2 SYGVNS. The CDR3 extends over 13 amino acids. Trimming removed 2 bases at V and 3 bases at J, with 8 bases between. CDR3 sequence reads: CASSEQIIYEQYF. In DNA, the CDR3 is TGTGCCAGCAGTGAACAGATAATCTACGAGCAGTACTTC.

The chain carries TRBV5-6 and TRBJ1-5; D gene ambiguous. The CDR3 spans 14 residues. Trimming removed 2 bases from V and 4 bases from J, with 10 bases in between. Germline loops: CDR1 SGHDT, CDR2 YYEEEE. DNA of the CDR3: TGTGCCAGCAGCTTAGGGCGGAGGAATCAGCCCCAGCATTTT. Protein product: CASSLGRRNQPQHF.

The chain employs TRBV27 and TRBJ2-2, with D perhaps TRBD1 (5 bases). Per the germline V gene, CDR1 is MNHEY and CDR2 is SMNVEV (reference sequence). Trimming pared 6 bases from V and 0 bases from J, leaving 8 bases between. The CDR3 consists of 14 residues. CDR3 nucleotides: TGTGCCAGCAGGCTAGGGGCGAACACCGGGGAGCTGTTTTTT. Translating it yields CASRLGANTGELFF.

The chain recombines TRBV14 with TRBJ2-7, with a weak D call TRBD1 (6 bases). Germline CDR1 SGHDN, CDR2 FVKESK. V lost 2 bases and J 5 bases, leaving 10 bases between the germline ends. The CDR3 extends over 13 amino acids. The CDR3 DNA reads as TGTGCCAGCAGCCAATTACAGGGCCACGAGCAGTACTTC. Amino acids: CASSQLQGHEQYF.

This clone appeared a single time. CDR3 DNA: TGTGCCAGCAGCCTTACAGGGAACACCGGGGAGCTGTTTTTT. This translates into CASSLTGNTGELFF. This chain joins TRBV9 and TRBJ2-2; TRBD1 might be the D (5 bases). V was clipped by 4 bases and J by 1 base, with 8 bases between them. Germline values: CDR1 SGDLS, CDR2 YYNGEE. This CDR3 has 14 amino acids.

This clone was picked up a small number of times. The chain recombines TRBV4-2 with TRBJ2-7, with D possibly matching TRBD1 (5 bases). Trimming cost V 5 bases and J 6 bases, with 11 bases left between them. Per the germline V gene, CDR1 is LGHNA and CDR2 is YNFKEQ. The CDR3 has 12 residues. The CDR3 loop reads CASSTQGSEQYF. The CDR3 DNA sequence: TGTGCCAGCAGCACGCAGGGCTCCGAGCAGTACTTC.

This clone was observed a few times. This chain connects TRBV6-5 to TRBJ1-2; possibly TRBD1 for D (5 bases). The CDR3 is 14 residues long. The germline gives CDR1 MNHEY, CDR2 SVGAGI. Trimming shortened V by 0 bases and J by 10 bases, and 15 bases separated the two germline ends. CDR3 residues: CASSYSGPTQDYTF. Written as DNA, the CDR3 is TGTGCCAGCAGTTACTCGGGGCCTACCCAAGACTACACCTTC.

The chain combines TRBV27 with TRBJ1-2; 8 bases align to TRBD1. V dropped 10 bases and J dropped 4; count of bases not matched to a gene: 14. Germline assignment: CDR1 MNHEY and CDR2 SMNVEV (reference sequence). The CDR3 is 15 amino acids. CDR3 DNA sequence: TGTGCCATTATCTGGAGACAGGGGTCCTCCTATGGCTACACCTTC. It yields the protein CAIIWRQGSSYGYTF.

The CDR3 is CASSLVGTSGTEAFF. The CDR3, as DNA: TGCGCCAGCAGCTTGGTAGGGACAAGCGGAACTGAAGCTTTCTTT. V and J are TRBV5-1 and TRBJ1-1, with D tentatively TRBD1 (6 bases). V lost 0 bases to trimming and J lost 5 bases, with 14 bases between them. Germline CDR1 reads SGHRS; CDR2 reads YFSETQ. The CDR3 spans 15 residues.

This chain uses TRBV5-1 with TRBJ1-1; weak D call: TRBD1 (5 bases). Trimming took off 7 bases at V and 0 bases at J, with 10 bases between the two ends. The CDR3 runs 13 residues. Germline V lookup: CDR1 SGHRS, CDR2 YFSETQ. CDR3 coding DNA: TGCGCCAGCTGGGGGGGGATGAACACTGAAGCTTTCTTT. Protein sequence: CASWGGMNTEAFF.

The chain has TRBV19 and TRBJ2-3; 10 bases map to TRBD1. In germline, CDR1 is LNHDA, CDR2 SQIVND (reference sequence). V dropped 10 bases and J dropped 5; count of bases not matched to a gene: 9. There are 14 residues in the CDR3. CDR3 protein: CATSGTGDVDTQYF. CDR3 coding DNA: TGTGCCACTTCCGGGACAGGGGATGTAGATACGCAGTATTTT.

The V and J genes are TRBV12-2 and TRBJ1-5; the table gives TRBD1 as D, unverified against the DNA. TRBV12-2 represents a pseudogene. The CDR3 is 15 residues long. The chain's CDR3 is CASRQTGGNNQPQHF. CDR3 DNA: TGTGCAAGTCGACAAACAGGGGGCAACAATCAGCCCCAGCATTTT.

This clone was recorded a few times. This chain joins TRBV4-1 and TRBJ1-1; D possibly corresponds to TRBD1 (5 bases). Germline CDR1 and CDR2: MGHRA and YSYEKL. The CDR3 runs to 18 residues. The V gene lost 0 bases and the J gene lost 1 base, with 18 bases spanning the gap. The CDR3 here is CASSQDMSRGGRNTEAFF. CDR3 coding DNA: TGCGCCAGCAGCCAAGATATGTCCCGCGGGGGTAGGAACACTGAAGCTTTCTTT.

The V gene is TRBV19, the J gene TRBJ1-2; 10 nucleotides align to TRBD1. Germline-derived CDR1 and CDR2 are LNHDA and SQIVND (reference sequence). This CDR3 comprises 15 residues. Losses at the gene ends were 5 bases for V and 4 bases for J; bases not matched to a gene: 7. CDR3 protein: CASSPPTGGAYGYTF. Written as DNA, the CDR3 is TGTGCCAGTAGTCCACCGACAGGGGGCGCCTATGGCTACACCTTC.

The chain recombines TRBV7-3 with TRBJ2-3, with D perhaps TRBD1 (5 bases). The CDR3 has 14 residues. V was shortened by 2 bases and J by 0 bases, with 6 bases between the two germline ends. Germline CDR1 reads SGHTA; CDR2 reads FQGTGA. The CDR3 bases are TGTGCCAGCAGCTTAGGACATAGCACAGATACGCAGTATTTT. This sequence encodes CASSLGHSTDTQYF.

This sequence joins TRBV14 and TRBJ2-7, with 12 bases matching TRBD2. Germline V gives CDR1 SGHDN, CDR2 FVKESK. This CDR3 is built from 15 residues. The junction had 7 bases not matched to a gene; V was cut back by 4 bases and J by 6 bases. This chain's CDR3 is CASSPPGLAGIEQYF. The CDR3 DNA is TGTGCCAGCAGCCCCCCAGGACTAGCGGGAATCGAGCAGTACTTC.

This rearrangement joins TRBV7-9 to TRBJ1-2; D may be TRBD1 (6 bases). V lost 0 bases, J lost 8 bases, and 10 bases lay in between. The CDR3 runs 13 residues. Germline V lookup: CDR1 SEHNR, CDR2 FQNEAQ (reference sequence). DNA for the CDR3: TGTGCCAGCAGCTTAGCGGACAGCCCCGGCTACACCTTC. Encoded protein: CASSLADSPGYTF.

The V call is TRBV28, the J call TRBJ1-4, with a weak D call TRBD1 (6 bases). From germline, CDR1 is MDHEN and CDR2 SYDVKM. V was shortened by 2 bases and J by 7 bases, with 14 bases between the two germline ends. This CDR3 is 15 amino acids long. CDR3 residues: CASSLAPGQPEKLFF. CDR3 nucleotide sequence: TGTGCCAGCAGTTTAGCACCGGGACAACCTGAAAAACTGTTTTTT.

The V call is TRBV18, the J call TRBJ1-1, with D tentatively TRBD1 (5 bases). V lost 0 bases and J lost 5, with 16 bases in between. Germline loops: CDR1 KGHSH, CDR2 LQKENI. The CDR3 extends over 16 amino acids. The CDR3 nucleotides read TGTGCCAGCTCACCACCCGGGATCCCGGGGGTTACTGAAGCTTTCTTT. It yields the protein CASSPPGIPGVTEAFF.

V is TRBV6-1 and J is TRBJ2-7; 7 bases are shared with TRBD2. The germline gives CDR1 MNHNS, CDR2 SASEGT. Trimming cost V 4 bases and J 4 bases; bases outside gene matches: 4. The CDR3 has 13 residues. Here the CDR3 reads CASSVREGYEQYF. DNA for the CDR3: TGTGCCAGCAGTGTAAGGGAGGGTTACGAGCAGTACTTC.

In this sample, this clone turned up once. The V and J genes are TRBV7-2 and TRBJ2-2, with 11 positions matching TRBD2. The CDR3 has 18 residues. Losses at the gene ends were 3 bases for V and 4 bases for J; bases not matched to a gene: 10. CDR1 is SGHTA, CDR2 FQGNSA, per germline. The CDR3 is CASSFGYLSGRVTGELFF. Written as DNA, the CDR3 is TGTGCCAGCAGCTTCGGCTACCTTAGCGGGAGGGTCACCGGGGAGCTGTTTTTT.

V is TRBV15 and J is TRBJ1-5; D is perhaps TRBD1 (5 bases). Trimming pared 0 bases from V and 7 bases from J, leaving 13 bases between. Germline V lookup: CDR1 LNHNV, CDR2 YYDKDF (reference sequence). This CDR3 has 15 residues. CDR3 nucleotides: TGTGCCACCAGCAGAGATCTGGGGAGGGGCCAGCCCCAGCATTTT. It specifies CATSRDLGRGQPQHF. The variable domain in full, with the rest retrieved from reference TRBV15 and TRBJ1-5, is DAMVIQNPRYQVTQFGKPVTLSCSQTLNHNVMYWYQQKSSQAPKLLFHYYDKDFNNEADTPDNFQSRRPNTSFCFLDIRSPGLGDTAMYLCATSRDLGRGQPQHFGDGTRLSIL.

For the CDR3, the DNA is TGTGCCAGCAGCCCCTCCGGCAATGAGCAGTTCTTC. This sequence encodes CASSPSGNEQFF. This sequence joins TRBV5-4 and TRBJ2-1; unclear D gene. Germline V gene sequence: CDR1 SGHNT, CDR2 YYREEE (reference sequence). The CDR3 totals 12 residues. The V gene lost 4 bases and the J gene lost 6 bases, with 8 bases spanning the gap.

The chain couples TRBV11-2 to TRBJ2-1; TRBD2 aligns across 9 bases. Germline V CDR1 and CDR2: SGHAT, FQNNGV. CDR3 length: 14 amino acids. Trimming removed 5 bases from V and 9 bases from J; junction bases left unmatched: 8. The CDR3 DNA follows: TGTGCCAGCAGCCTCCGGCCTAGCGGGATTGAGCAGTTCTTC. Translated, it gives CASSLRPSGIEQFF.

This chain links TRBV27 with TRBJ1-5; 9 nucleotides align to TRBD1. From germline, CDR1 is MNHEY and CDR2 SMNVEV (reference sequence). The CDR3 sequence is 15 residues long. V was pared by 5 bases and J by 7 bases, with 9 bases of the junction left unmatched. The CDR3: CASSPRQGVGQPQHF. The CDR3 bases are TGTGCCAGCAGTCCAAGACAGGGGGTAGGACAGCCCCAGCATTTT.

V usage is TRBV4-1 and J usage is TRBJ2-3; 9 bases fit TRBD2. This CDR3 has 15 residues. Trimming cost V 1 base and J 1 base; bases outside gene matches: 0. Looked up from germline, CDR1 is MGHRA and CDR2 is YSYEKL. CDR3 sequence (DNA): TGCGCCAGCAGCCAAGGACTAGCGGGCACAGATACGCAGTATTTT. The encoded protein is CASSQGLAGTDTQYF.

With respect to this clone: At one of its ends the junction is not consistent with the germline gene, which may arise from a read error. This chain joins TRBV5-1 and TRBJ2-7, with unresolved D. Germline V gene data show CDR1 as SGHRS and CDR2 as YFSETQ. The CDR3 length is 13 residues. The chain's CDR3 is CASSLPGTYEQHF. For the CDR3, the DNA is TGCGCCAGCAGCTTACCAGGCACCTACGAGCAGCACTTC.